This T cell receptor (beta chain) was obtained from a study of beta chain features in type 1 diabetes. This clone has only a few counts. The antigen remains unidentified. Study outcomes and limitations: Lower insertion and higher deletion counts appeared at VDJ junctions in type 1 diabetes patients. Naive, central memory and regulatory TCRB repertoires appeared more similar among patients than healthy donors.

This CDR3 has 16 amino acids. The germline V gene encodes CDR1 SGDLS and CDR2 YYNGEE. The J segment lost 0 bases and the V segment lost 0 bases, leaving 2 bases of the junction unmatched. TCRB transcripts that were expressed got sequenced, as all of the isolated RNA had been reverse transcribed. Average reads for naive, central memory and regulatory T cell samples were about 3.6 million. Here immunoSEQ multiplex PCR was the method, and the copy in TCRdb shows in-frame clones only, minus some. The data hold 400,000 to 450,000 clones, with around 13% observed a single time. The sequence was obtained from a man aged 25-40 years in good health. Material: naive CD4+ T cells from blood. V is TRBV9 and J is TRBJ2-1; 8 nucleotides align to TRBD2. CDR3 protein: CASSVVAGSSYNEQFF. The CDR3 DNA follows: TGTGCCAGCAGCGTAGTAGCGGGGAGCTCCTACAATGAGCAGTTCTTC.